Shown below are 7 T cell receptor beta chains from a single sample sequenced in a study of beta chain features in type 1 diabetes. The whole isolated RNA underwent reverse transcription, so sequencing captured expressed TCRB transcripts. Produced via immunoSEQ multiplex PCR; TCRdb's table is partial and in-frame only. The repertoire holds roughly 50,000 clones, with roughly two fifths as singletons. Study-level results: Type 1 diabetes patients had moderately but significantly shorter TCRB CDR3s in all four CD4+ subsets.

For these TCRs, the target antigens are not known. Material: Tregs from blood. Receptor source: a man aged 30-40 years with type 1 diabetes.

This chain uses TRBV7-3 with TRBJ2-7; TRBD2 is a possible D gene (6 bases). CDR3 length equals 14 residues. V lost 2 bases and J lost 3, with 11 bases in between. Germline loops: CDR1 SGHTA, CDR2 FQGTGA. Here the CDR3 DNA reads TGTGCCAGCAGCTTAGCCGGGGGAGACTACGAGCAGTACTTC. This sequence encodes CASSLAGGDYEQYF.

This clone has a handful of counts. The chain carries TRBV19 and TRBJ2-2, with TRBD1 matching 9 bases. The CDR3 spans 14 residues. The germline CDR1 and CDR2 sequences are LNHDA and SQIVND (reference sequence). Unmatched junction bases numbered 7, after V lost 7 bases and J lost 7 bases. Written as DNA, the CDR3 is TGTGCCAGTACCTTACAGGGGGCAAGCGGGGAGCTGTTTTTT. Protein product: CASTLQGASGELFF.

V is TRBV14 and J is TRBJ2-7; 10 nucleotides agree with TRBD2. The germline V gene encodes CDR1 SGHDN and CDR2 FVKESK. The CDR3 extends over 17 amino acids. V lost 4 bases, J lost 5 bases, and 14 bases stayed unmatched. The CDR3, as DNA: TGTGCCAGCAGCCGTTTCACCAGCGGGAGGGCCCGGGACGAGCAGTACTTC. This translates into CASSRFTSGRARDEQYF.

The V call is TRBV30, the J call TRBJ1-1; unclear D gene. CDR3 length equals 13 residues. Per germline, CDR1 GTSNPN and CDR2 SVGIG (reference sequence). V gave up 2 bases and J gave up 4 bases, with 11 bases separating them. The CDR3 loop is CAWSLTVGTEAFF. In nucleotides, the CDR3 is TGTGCCTGGAGTCTAACAGTGGGCACTGAAGCTTTCTTT.

This clone was seen at least ten times. The sample holds other DNA sequences that translate to the same CDR3. V is TRBV5-4 and J is TRBJ2-1; D perhaps matches TRBD2 (5 bases). Trimming stripped 0 bases from V and 0 bases from J, with 7 bases between. Germline V gene sequence: CDR1 SGHNT, CDR2 YYREEE (reference sequence). The CDR3 spans 15 residues. The CDR3 spells CASSLGGNSYNEQFF. For the CDR3, the DNA is TGTGCCAGCAGCTTGGGAGGGAACTCCTACAATGAGCAGTTCTTC.

This clone was seen only a few times. This chain connects TRBV9 to TRBJ1-1, with 8 bases that match TRBD1. Germline V gene data show CDR1 as SGDLS and CDR2 as YYNGEE. This CDR3 has 15 amino acids. V lost 2 bases, J lost 4 bases, and 7 bases stayed unmatched. CDR3 region: CASSVGQGGTTEAFF. In nucleotides, the CDR3 is TGTGCCAGCAGCGTCGGACAGGGAGGTACCACTGAAGCTTTCTTT. The variable domain in full, with the rest retrieved from reference TRBV9 and TRBJ1-1, is DSGVTQTPKHLITATGQRVTLRCSPRSGDLSVYWYQQSLDQGLQFLIQYYNGEERAKGNILERFSAQQFPDLHSELNLSSLELGDSALYFCASSVGQGGTTEAFFGQGTRLTVV.

This chain joins TRBV5-1 and TRBJ1-2; possible D gene TRBD1, 6 bases. The V and J ends lost 2 bases and 8 bases respectively, with 13 bases between them. CDR3 length: 13 residues. The germline V gene has CDR1 SGHRS and CDR2 YFSETQ. CDR3 loop: CASSFEQGRGYTF. The CDR3, as DNA: TGCGCCAGCAGCTTCGAACAGGGAAGGGGCTACACCTTC.